This T cell receptor beta chain was documented in a study of human T cells and chemical hapten exposure. Indicated time point: patch test 3, about 24 weeks after DPC sensitization. Treatment described: therapeutic diphenylcyclopropenone sensitization with weekly scalp DPC. TCRdb analysed the RACE reads with MiXCR anew, one entry per CDR3 protein. The sample yields about 82,000 distinct CDR3 sequences, over 10% seen once. A few counts support this clonotype. CDR3 length equals 17 residues. In germline, CDR1 is MNHEY, CDR2 SVGAGI. Trimming cost V 7 bases and J 5 bases, with 26 bases left between them. This TCR was recovered from a woman in her fifties or sixties with alopecia areata. Some clones in this sample may be carry-over from other donors' samples. The chain employs TRBV6-5 and TRBJ1-1, with a weak D call TRBD1 (6 bases). The sequencing here drew on whole blood, taken in connection with sensitization to the hapten diphenylcyclopropenone (DPC). The chain's CDR3 is CASTSRPTSWRGTEAFF. CDR3 coding DNA: TGTGCCAGCACCTCCCGACCCACAAGTTGGAGGGGGACTGAAGCTTTCTTT.